One T cell receptor (beta chain) is described in this entry. Antigen unknown. The sample is drawn from a study of human T cells and chemical hapten exposure. At the level of the study: Among samples, TCR yields varied mainly because of small differences in pooled library volume.

Study-level points and caveats: Clustering by CDR3 similarity yielded significantly more large clusters from expanded TCRs than controls. In the PT1 data, expanded TCR counts showed a positive correlation with patch test score.

The time point denotes: patch test 3, about 24 weeks after DPC sensitization. Treatment noted: therapeutic diphenylcyclopropenone sensitization with weekly scalp DPC. The CDR3 runs 15 residues. Germline CDR1 is DFQATT and CDR2 is SNEGSKA (reference sequence). J was trimmed by 5 bases and V by 1 base; bases with no gene match: 4. The library gave individual cDNA molecules unique molecular identifiers. TCRdb re-called the RACE reads with MiXCR, one entry per CDR3 protein. This table has about 190,000 distinct CDR3 sequences, around 23% appearing once. This TCR derives from a woman aged 40-49 years with alopecia areata. Some clones in this sample may be carry-over from other donors' samples. The specimen was whole blood, collected in connection with sensitization to the hapten diphenylcyclopropenone (DPC). The chain has TRBV20-1 and TRBJ1-6; 8 nucleotides agree with TRBD1. The CDR3 nucleotides are TGCAGTGCTAGAGGTGGGACAGGAGATAATTCACCCCTCCACTTT. This encodes CSARGGTGDNSPLHF.